The clone carrying this T cell receptor (beta chain) has just a few counts. This specimen belongs to a study of human T cells and chemical hapten exposure. The wider study: Subjects had 2% DPC placed on 2 cm by 2 cm of upper inner arm skin for sensitization. The variation in per-sample TCR yields arose mainly from small differences in pooled library volumes.

Trimming took 1 base from V and 3 from J, leaving 16 bases between them. CDR3 length equals 15 residues. Germline loops: CDR1 SQVTM, CDR2 ANQGSEA. The time point: patch test 2, 6 weeks after DPC sensitization. As to treatment: therapeutic diphenylcyclopropenone sensitization with weekly scalp DPC. It was the library that attached unique molecular identifiers to individual cDNA molecules. TCRdb ran MiXCR on the RACE reads and lists one entry per CDR3 protein. The sample includes 110,000 to 150,000 distinct CDR3 sequences, approximately 12% of them seen just once. The sample in question was whole blood, obtained in connection with sensitization to the hapten diphenylcyclopropenone (DPC). The TCR was taken from a woman aged 45-65 years with alopecia areata. Some clones in this sample may be carry-over from other donors' samples. This sequence joins TRBV29-1 and TRBJ2-7; possibly TRBD2 for D (6 bases). The DNA of the CDR3 is TGCAGCGTTGAAGTACCGGAGGGCGGTGACTACGAGCAGTACTTC. This encodes CSVEVPEGGDYEQYF.